Below, 2 T cell receptor beta chains from the same sample are listed, as sequenced in a study of cytomegalovirus exposure and HLA in healthy donors. PCR used 60 Vbeta primers and 13 Jbeta primers. Assay used: immunoSEQ multiplex PCR; TCRdb lists only in-frame clones, some missing. The data show 270,000 or so clones, 70% to 90% seen once. The sample was PBMCs. The receptors originated from a man aged 35-49 years in good health and CMV-seropositive.

The chain employs TRBV27 and TRBJ2-7; 8 nucleotides line up with TRBD1. Germline V gene lookup returns CDR1 MNHEY and CDR2 SMNVEV (reference sequence). This CDR3 has 14 residues. V gave up 8 bases and J gave up 2 bases; unmatched junction bases: 8. CDR3 protein: CASRGGQGTYEQYF. As DNA, the CDR3 is TGTGCCAGCCGTGGAGGACAGGGAACCTACGAGCAGTACTTC.

This clone is a singleton in its sample. The V and J genes are TRBV28 and TRBJ2-7; the match to TRBD2 covers 9 bases. Germline lookup yields CDR1 MDHEN and CDR2 SYDVKM. With 6 bases clipped from V and 3 bases from J, the junction kept 15 bases outside the gene matches. The CDR3 is made up of 17 amino acids. CDR3 nucleotides: TGTGCCAGCAGGGAGGACGGACTAGCGCGCGGGTTCTACGAGCAGTACTTC. Translating it yields CASREDGLARGFYEQYF.